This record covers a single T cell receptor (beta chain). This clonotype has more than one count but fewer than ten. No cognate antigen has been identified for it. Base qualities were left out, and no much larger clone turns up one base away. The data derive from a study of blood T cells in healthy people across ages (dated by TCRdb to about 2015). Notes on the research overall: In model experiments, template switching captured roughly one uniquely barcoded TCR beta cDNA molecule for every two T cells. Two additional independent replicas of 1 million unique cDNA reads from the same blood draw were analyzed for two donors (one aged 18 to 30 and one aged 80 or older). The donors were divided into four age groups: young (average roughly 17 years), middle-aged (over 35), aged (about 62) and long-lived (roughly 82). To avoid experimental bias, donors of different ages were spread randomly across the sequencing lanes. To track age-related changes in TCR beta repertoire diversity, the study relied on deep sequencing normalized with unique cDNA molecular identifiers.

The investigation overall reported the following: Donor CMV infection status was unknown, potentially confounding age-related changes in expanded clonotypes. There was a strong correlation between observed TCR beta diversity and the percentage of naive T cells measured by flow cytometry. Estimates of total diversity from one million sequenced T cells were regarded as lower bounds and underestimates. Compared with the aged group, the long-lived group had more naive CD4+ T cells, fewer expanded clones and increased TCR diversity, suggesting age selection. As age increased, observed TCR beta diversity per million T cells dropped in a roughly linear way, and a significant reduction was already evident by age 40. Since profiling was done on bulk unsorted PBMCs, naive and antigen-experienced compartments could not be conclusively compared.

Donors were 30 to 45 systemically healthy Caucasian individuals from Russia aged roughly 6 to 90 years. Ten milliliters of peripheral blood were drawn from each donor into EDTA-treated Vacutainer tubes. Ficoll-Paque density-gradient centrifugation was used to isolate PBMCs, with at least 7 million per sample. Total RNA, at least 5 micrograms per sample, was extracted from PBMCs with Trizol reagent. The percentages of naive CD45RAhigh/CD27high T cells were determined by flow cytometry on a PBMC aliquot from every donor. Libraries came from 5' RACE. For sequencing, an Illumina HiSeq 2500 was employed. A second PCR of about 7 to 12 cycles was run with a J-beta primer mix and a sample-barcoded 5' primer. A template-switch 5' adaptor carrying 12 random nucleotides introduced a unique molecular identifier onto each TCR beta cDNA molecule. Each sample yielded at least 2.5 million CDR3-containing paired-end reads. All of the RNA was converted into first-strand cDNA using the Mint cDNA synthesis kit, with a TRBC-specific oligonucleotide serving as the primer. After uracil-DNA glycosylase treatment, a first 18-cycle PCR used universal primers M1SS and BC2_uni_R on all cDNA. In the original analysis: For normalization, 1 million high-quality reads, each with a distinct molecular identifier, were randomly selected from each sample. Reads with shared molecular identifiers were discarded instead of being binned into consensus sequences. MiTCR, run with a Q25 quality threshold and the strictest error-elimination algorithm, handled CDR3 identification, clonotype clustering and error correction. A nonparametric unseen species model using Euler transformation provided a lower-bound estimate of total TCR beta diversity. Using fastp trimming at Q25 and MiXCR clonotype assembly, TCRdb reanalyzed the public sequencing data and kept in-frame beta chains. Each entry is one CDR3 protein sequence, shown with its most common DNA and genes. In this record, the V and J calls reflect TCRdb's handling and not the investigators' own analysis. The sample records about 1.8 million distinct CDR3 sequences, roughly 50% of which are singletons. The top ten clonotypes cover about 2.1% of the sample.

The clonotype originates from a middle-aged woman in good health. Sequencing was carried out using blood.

The DNA is TGTGCCAGCAGCTTAGGTCAGACCAACACCGGGGAGCTGTTTTTT. It codes for CASSLGQTNTGELFF. The sequence joins TRBV7-2 to TRBJ2-2; the D segment cannot be called with confidence. Measured from the cysteine to the phenylalanine, the CDR3 is 15 residues long. Just the 45-base CDR3 DNA is kept, in frame starting at base 1. Based on the germline V gene, the CDR1 and CDR2 sequences are SGHTA and FQGNSA. A distance of 8 bases separates the germline ends of V and J, which lose 1 base and 2 bases respectively. Reference TRBV7-2 and TRBJ2-2 genes cover what lies past the CDR3, so the full variable domain is GAGVSQSPSNKVTEKGKDVELRCDPISGHTALYWYRQSLGQGLEFLIYFQGNSAPDKSGLPSDRFSAERTGGSVSTLTIQRTQQEDSAVYLCASSLGQTNTGELFFGEGSRLTVL.